This T cell receptor beta chain was obtained from a study of vaccination effects on CD4 cells after COVID-19. Overall study results and limits: Clones of infection and vaccine origin contracted markedly late after vaccination.

Repertoires were generated with immunoSEQ multiplex PCR, while TCRdb's copy carries only in-frame clones and drops some. The sample includes 30,000 or so clones, around three quarters of them seen just once. Before sequencing took place, the ViraFEST assay used viral peptide pools to expand antigen-specific CD4+ T cells. CD4+ T cell isolation took place after about 11 days of culture. Two-dose BNT162b2 or mRNA-1273 vaccination was given to participants. None of the vaccinated had previously contracted SARS-CoV-2, and their nucleocapsid antibodies tested negative. IL-2 at 9 to 10 IU/ml and peptides at 8.5 to 10 ug/ml were added to cultured PBMC, fewer than 2.5 million per well. Turning to this clone: Its antigen is not identified.

The V end was cut by 4 bases, the J end by 4 bases, with 14 bases between. Germline-derived CDR1 and CDR2 are SGHRS and YFSETQ. CDR3 length: 14 residues. The material was CD4+ T cells from PBMCs cultured with HCoV-229E spike peptides, obtained after COVID-19 vaccination. This TCR was recovered from a human donor who received a COVID-19 vaccine. This rearrangement joins TRBV5-1 to TRBJ1-1; no firm D call. For the CDR3, the DNA is TGCGCCAGCAGCCCAGGACTGGAGATCACTGAAGCTTTCTTT. It translates to CASSPGLEITEAFF.